The 29 T cell receptor beta chains presented below share a single source sample, sequenced in a study of shared clonotypes between healthy human individuals. This table comes from immunoSEQ multiplex PCR, and its TCRdb copy is limited to in-frame clones, with some not included. The sample holds about 1 million clones, about 75% seen once. Sequencing was performed on memory CD4+ T cells sorted from blood. Specified subset: CD45RA-negative fraction. These TCRs come from a man aged 18 to 35 in good health.

A few counts support this clone. The chain uses TRBV18 and TRBJ1-5; D remains unclear. V shed 3 bases and J shed 6 bases, with 15 bases lying between them. Per the germline V gene, CDR1 is KGHSH and CDR2 is LQKENI. This CDR3 has 15 residues. The chain's CDR3 is CASSPLGGPGQPQHF. The CDR3 region has the DNA TGTGCCAGCTCACCCTTGGGAGGGCCGGGTCAGCCCCAGCATTTT.

As DNA, the CDR3 is TGTGCCAGCAGCCTCGGGACTAGCGGGAGGGGGTTTATCGATACGCAGTATTTT. Residues: CASSLGTSGRGFIDTQYF. The chain carries TRBV7-6 and TRBJ2-3, with TRBD2 matching over 16 bases. The CDR3 is 18 residues long. With V trimmed by 5 bases and J by 6 bases, 11 bases remained unmatched. Germline V gives CDR1 SGHVS, CDR2 FNYEAQ.

Notes on this clone: The sample has other DNA sequences that encode this CDR3 too. V is TRBV30 and J is TRBJ1-1; unclear D gene. The germline gives CDR1 GTSNPN, CDR2 SVGIG (reference sequence). The CDR3 runs to 11 residues. Trimming pared 1 base from V and 3 bases from J, leaving 3 bases between. Here the CDR3 reads CAWSGDTEAFF. DNA of the CDR3: TGTGCCTGGAGTGGGGACACTGAAGCTTTCTTT.

The V gene is TRBV5-8, the J gene TRBJ1-1; 8 bases align to TRBD1. The germline CDR1 and CDR2 sequences are SGHTS and YDEGEE. The CDR3 consists of 15 residues. Trimming removed 0 bases from V and 4 bases from J; junction bases left unmatched: 5. CDR3 coding DNA: TGTGCCAGCAGCTTGGGGACAGGGAGACCCACTGAAGCTTTCTTT. Its translation is CASSLGTGRPTEAFF. The whole variable domain, remainder taken from reference TRBV5-8 and TRBJ1-1, is EAGVTQSPTHLIKTRGQQATLRCSPISGHTSVYWYQQALGLGLQFLLWYDEGEERNRGNFPPRFSGRQFPNYSSELNVNALELEDSALYLCASSLGTGRPTEAFFGQGTRLTVV.

This chain uses TRBV19 with TRBJ1-2; D is ambiguous. V gave up 11 bases and J gave up 2 bases, with 27 bases separating them. Germline V gene lookup returns CDR1 LNHDA and CDR2 SQIVND (reference sequence). The CDR3 consists of 17 residues. CDR3 sequence (DNA): TGTGCCTGCTCAGACACGGGTCGAACGTATTCGAACTATGGCTACACCTTC. This sequence encodes CACSDTGRTYSNYGYTF.

This clone was observed a few times. The chain is built from TRBV19 and TRBJ1-2; 7 nucleotides agree with TRBD1. The germline CDR1 and CDR2 sequences are LNHDA and SQIVND (reference sequence). CDR3 size: 13 residues. V trimming: 5 bases; J trimming: 8 bases; junction bases outside the gene matches: 8. CDR3 sequence (DNA): TGTGCCAGTAGTCTTCAACAGGGGTCGGGCTACACCTTC. Translated, it gives CASSLQQGSGYTF.

This chain joins TRBV4-3 and TRBJ2-2, with D unresolved. CDR3 length: 13 residues. Trimming shortened V by 5 bases and J by 9 bases, and 13 bases separated the two germline ends. Germline CDR1 is LGHNA and CDR2 is YSLEER. CDR3 residues: CASSKSDGRELFF. The CDR3 bases are TGCGCCAGCAGCAAAAGCGACGGGCGGGAGCTGTTTTTT.

This CDR3 is CASTVTGEGNSPLHF. The CDR3 DNA sequence: TGTGCCAGCACCGTGACAGGAGAGGGGAATTCACCCCTCCACTTT. The genes are TRBV11-2 and TRBJ1-6; tentative D call: TRBD1 (6 bases). This CDR3 is built from 15 residues. Trimming took off 7 bases at V and 7 bases at J, with 17 bases between the two ends. Germline-derived CDR1 and CDR2 are SGHAT and FQNNGV.

This clone was found many times. The rearrangement uses TRBV5-1 and TRBJ2-7; D gene unclear. Trimming stripped 2 bases from V and 4 bases from J, with 13 bases between. The CDR3 contains 14 residues. The V gene's germline CDR1 is SGHRS and CDR2 YFSETQ. The CDR3 region is CASSFAVDLYEQYF. CDR3 in DNA: TGCGCCAGCAGCTTTGCCGTTGACCTTTACGAGCAGTACTTC.

This clone was picked up a small number of times. This chain links TRBV11-2 with TRBJ2-5; 7 nucleotides agree with TRBD2. Losses at the gene ends were 3 bases for V and 3 bases for J; bases not matched to a gene: 10. The CDR3 is 16 residues long. Germline V CDR1 and CDR2: SGHAT, FQNNGV. Written as DNA, the CDR3 is TGTGCCAGCAGCTTGACCCTACCGGGGGGAAAAGAGACCCAGTACTTC. It yields the protein CASSLTLPGGKETQYF.

The sample holds a few counts of this clone. This chain uses TRBV7-2 with TRBJ2-4, with D hard to call. V gave up 6 bases and J gave up 1 base, with 13 bases separating them. The CDR3 is 15 residues long. Germline CDR1 and CDR2: SGHTA and FQGNSA. In nucleotides, the CDR3 is TGTGCCAGCAGTCAGGACGGCACTGCCAAAAACATTCAGTACTTC. Translated, it gives CASSQDGTAKNIQYF.

The J gene is TRBJ1-1, the V gene TRBV6-5; D is undetermined. V gave up 5 bases and J gave up 4 bases, with 14 bases separating them. Germline-derived CDR1 and CDR2 are MNHEY and SVGAGI. The CDR3 runs 14 residues. The CDR3 DNA sequence: TGTGCCAGCAGTCAACGGAGAACTGGCACTGAAGCTTTCTTT. It is translated as CASSQRRTGTEAFF.

The chain uses TRBV7-2 and TRBJ2-7, with 8 positions matching TRBD1. CDR1 and CDR2 from the germline V gene are SGHTA and FQGNSA. This CDR3 is 14 amino acids long. Trimming removed 4 bases from V and 3 bases from J; junction bases left unmatched: 5. Here the CDR3 reads CASSWDRLNYEQYF. Written as DNA, the CDR3 is TGTGCCAGCAGCTGGGACAGGTTAAACTACGAGCAGTACTTC. Full variable domain (outside the CDR3, taken from reference TRBV7-2 and TRBJ2-7): GAGVSQSPSNKVTEKGKDVELRCDPISGHTALYWYRQSLGQGLEFLIYFQGNSAPDKSGLPSDRFSAERTGGSVSTLTIQRTQQEDSAVYLCASSWDRLNYEQYFGPGTRLTVT.

This clone has just one count. This chain connects TRBV7-9 to TRBJ2-2; 9 bases fit TRBD2. The germline gives CDR1 SEHNR, CDR2 FQNEAQ (reference sequence). V gave up 5 bases and J gave up 2 bases; unmatched junction bases: 3. CDR3 length: 15 amino acids. The CDR3 sequence is CASSRSGGNTGELFF. As DNA, the CDR3 is TGTGCCAGCAGCCGTAGCGGGGGTAACACCGGGGAGCTGTTTTTT.

The chain combines TRBV27 with TRBJ2-7, with 7 bases matching TRBD1. The CDR3 is made up of 14 amino acids. The junction had 11 bases not matched to a gene; V was cut back by 6 bases and J by 6 bases. The V gene's germline CDR1 is MNHEY and CDR2 SMNVEV (reference sequence). CDR3 bases: TGTGCCAGCAGCTCCCTGACCAGGGGGATCGAGCAGTACTTC. Amino acids: CASSSLTRGIEQYF.

The chain employs TRBV9 and TRBJ2-3, with 7 bases identical to TRBD2. CDR1 SGDLS and CDR2 YYNGEE come from the germline V gene. The CDR3 totals 14 residues. J was trimmed by 2 bases and V by 3 bases; bases with no gene match: 3. The CDR3 protein is CASSGSGVTDTQYF. CDR3 DNA: TGTGCCAGCAGCGGGAGCGGGGTCACAGATACGCAGTATTTT.

The V gene is TRBV5-4, the J gene TRBJ1-2; D is unresolved. CDR3 length equals 14 residues. V was shortened by 2 bases and J by 3 bases, with 11 bases between the two germline ends. The germline V gene has CDR1 SGHNT and CDR2 YYREEE (reference sequence). This CDR3 reads CASSFLGRDYGYTF. The CDR3 DNA sequence: TGTGCCAGCAGCTTTCTTGGGAGGGACTATGGCTACACCTTC.

This chain links TRBV5-1 with TRBJ1-4; D possibly corresponds to TRBD1 (6 bases). Germline assignment: CDR1 SGHRS and CDR2 YFSETQ. The germline V and J ends were trimmed by 2 bases and 0 bases, with 11 bases remaining between them. The CDR3 is made up of 16 amino acids. CDR3: CASSFGQTTTNEKLFF. In DNA, the CDR3 is TGCGCCAGCAGCTTCGGACAGACCACAACTAATGAAAAACTGTTTTTT.

V gene TRBV15 combines with J gene TRBJ2-7; tentative D call: TRBD1 (7 bases). Germline CDR1 reads LNHNV; CDR2 reads YYDKDF (reference sequence). This CDR3 comprises 15 residues. With 3 bases removed from V and 7 bases from J, the gap between germline ends came to 19 bases. Here the CDR3 reads CATSSQGGVSGEQYF. The CDR3 bases are TGTGCCACCAGCAGCCAGGGGGGCGTTTCGGGGGAGCAGTACTTC. The whole variable domain, filled in from reference TRBV15 and TRBJ2-7, reads DAMVIQNPRYQVTQFGKPVTLSCSQTLNHNVMYWYQQKSSQAPKLLFHYYDKDFNNEADTPDNFQSRRPNTSFCFLDIRSPGLGDTAMYLCATSSQGGVSGEQYFGPGTRLTVT.

The V and J genes are TRBV10-3 and TRBJ2-7, with TRBD1 matching 8 bases. This CDR3 has 13 residues. From germline, CDR1 is ENHRY and CDR2 SYGVKD. Losses at the gene ends were 8 bases for V and 6 bases for J; bases not matched to a gene: 9. The CDR3 nucleotides are TGTGCCATCGCAGGTCAGGGGGCCTCCGAGCAGTACTTC. Its translation is CAIAGQGASEQYF.

This clone was counted between two and nine times. The chain has TRBV6-1 and TRBJ1-6, with 12 bases lining up with TRBD1. The CDR3 has 13 residues. Germline V gene data show CDR1 as MNHNS and CDR2 as SASEGT. V lost 8 bases to trimming and J lost 13 bases; unmatched junction nucleotides: 6. The CDR3: CASLGQGAFPLHF. The CDR3 DNA follows: TGTGCCAGCCTGGGACAGGGGGCCTTTCCCCTCCACTTT.

This clone has more than one count but fewer than ten. The chain joins TRBV5-1 to TRBJ2-1; no clear D. The CDR3 sequence is 14 residues long. From germline, CDR1 is SGHRS and CDR2 YFSETQ. V was clipped by 4 bases and J by 0 bases, with 8 bases between them. Here the CDR3 reads CASSAPSSYNEQFF. For the CDR3, the DNA is TGCGCCAGCAGCGCTCCTAGCTCCTACAATGAGCAGTTCTTC.

The J gene is TRBJ1-1, the V gene TRBV6-5; 12 bases match TRBD1. The CDR3 length is 15 residues. From germline, CDR1 is MNHEY and CDR2 SVGAGI. V shed 2 bases and J 4 bases; nucleotides not matched to a gene: 2. The CDR3 sequence is CASSYGDRGLTEAFF. Here the CDR3 DNA reads TGTGCCAGCAGTTACGGGGACAGGGGGCTCACTGAAGCTTTCTTT.

This clone appeared a single time. The chain has TRBV19 and TRBJ2-2, with no clear D. The germline CDR1 and CDR2 sequences are LNHDA and SQIVND (reference sequence). The CDR3 consists of 12 residues. Trimming pared 3 bases from V and 6 bases from J, leaving 5 bases between. The CDR3 sequence: CASSMDPGELFF. The CDR3 bases are TGTGCCAGTAGTATGGATCCCGGGGAGCTGTTTTTT.

The rearrangement uses TRBV6-1 and TRBJ1-1, with TRBD1 as a possible D gene (6 bases). Trimming removed 5 bases at V and 0 bases at J, with 13 bases between. Germline V gives CDR1 MNHNS, CDR2 SASEGT. CDR3 length: 15 amino acids. The CDR3: CASSSRTEMNTEAFF. In DNA form, the CDR3 reads TGTGCCAGCAGTTCCCGGACAGAGATGAACACTGAAGCTTTCTTT.

This CDR3 reads CASSASLAGPQETQYF. CDR3 in DNA: TGCGCCAGCAGCGCGAGCCTAGCGGGACCTCAAGAGACCCAGTACTTC. The V call is TRBV5-1, the J call TRBJ2-5, with TRBD2 matching 9 bases. The CDR3 spans 16 residues. V was pared by 4 bases and J by 2 bases, with 9 bases of the junction left unmatched. Germline values: CDR1 SGHRS, CDR2 YFSETQ. The complete variable domain, with remaining parts taken from reference TRBV5-1 and TRBJ2-5, reads KAGVTQTPRYLIKTRGQQVTLSCSPISGHRSVSWYQQTPGQGLQFLFEYFSETQRNKGNFPGRFSGRQFSNSRSEMNVSTLELGDSALYLCASSASLAGPQETQYFGPGTRLLVL.

The chain employs TRBV6-5 and TRBJ2-4; no firm D call. Germline V lookup: CDR1 MNHEY, CDR2 SVGAGI. The CDR3 runs 14 residues. V shed 2 bases and J shed 3 bases, with 8 bases lying between them. The CDR3 sequence is CASSYPEDKNIQYF. The CDR3 DNA follows: TGTGCCAGCAGTTACCCGGAAGACAAAAACATTCAGTACTTC.

The J gene is TRBJ2-3, the V gene TRBV7-9; 7 bases map to TRBD2. Per germline, CDR1 SEHNR and CDR2 FQNEAQ (reference sequence). V lost 5 bases, J lost 0 bases, and 11 bases stayed unmatched. The CDR3 extends over 17 amino acids. The CDR3 bases are TGTGCCAGCAGCGCCTTAGAGGGTAGCGGGAGCACAGATACGCAGTATTTT. This sequence encodes CASSALEGSGSTDTQYF.

The CDR3 protein is CASSQGRLGGEYGYTF. Here the CDR3 DNA reads TGCGCCAGCAGCCAAGGGCGCTTGGGGGGGGAGTATGGCTACACCTTC. The rearrangement uses TRBV4-1 and TRBJ1-2; D is possibly TRBD1 (5 bases). From germline, CDR1 is MGHRA and CDR2 YSYEKL. Trimming removed 1 base from V and 5 bases from J, with 17 bases in between. The CDR3 extends over 16 amino acids.